The 12 T cell receptor beta chains given below trace back to one sample, sequenced in a study of T cells in Graves' hyperthyroidism and ophthalmopathy. There were TCR beta CDR3 regions amplified from RNA transcripts. A set of HTBI primers served as the primers for a first-round RT-PCR of the TCR CDR3. One entry per CDR3 protein results from TCRdb running MiXCR on the multiplex PCR reads. The sample consists of 450,000 to 500,000 distinct CDR3 sequences, around a fifth of them appearing once. Sequencing input: blood. Source of these receptors: a woman in her 70s with Graves' ophthalmopathy.

This clonotype was seen repeatedly, ten times or more. V gene TRBV6-2 or TRBV6-3 combines with J gene TRBJ2-1; tentatively, D is TRBD1 (5 bases). The CDR3 sequence is 14 residues long. V lost 0 bases and J lost 3, with 6 bases in between. Germline V gene data show CDR1 as MNHEY and CDR2 as SVGEGT. The CDR3 loop is CASSYSTVYNEQFF. DNA for the CDR3: TGTGCCAGCAGTTACTCGACAGTCTACAATGAGCAGTTCTTC.

This rearrangement joins TRBV28 to TRBJ1-4, with D hard to call. CDR3 size: 14 residues. V lost 6 bases, J lost 8 bases, and 16 bases lay in between. The germline CDR1 and CDR2 sequences are MDHEN and SYDVKM. The CDR3 loop is CASSPYSEKEKLFF. The CDR3 nucleotides are TGTGCCAGCAGCCCATACAGTGAAAAGGAAAAACTGTTTTTT.

The gene calls are TRBV5-4 and TRBJ1-1; weak D call: TRBD1 (5 bases). CDR3 length equals 14 residues. V was clipped by 0 bases and J by 4 bases, with 10 bases between them. CDR1 is SGHNT, CDR2 YYREEE, per germline (reference sequence). CDR3 bases: TGTGCCAGCAGCTTGGAGGGGTTGGGCACTGAAGCTTTCTTT. Protein: CASSLEGLGTEAFF.

The V call is TRBV20-1, the J call TRBJ2-3; no reliable D call. V gave up 3 bases and J gave up 4 bases, with 8 bases separating them. The CDR3 is 12 amino acids. CDR1 is DFQATT and CDR2 is SNEGSKA in the germline V gene (reference sequence). Here the CDR3 reads CSARVGPDTQYF. DNA for the CDR3: TGCAGTGCTAGGGTCGGGCCAGATACGCAGTATTTT.

The V gene is TRBV5-1, the J gene TRBJ2-3; no clear D. Between the trimmed V and J ends, which lost 3 bases and 2 bases, there was a span of 7 bases. Looked up from germline, CDR1 is SGHRS and CDR2 is YFSETQ. This CDR3 is built from 13 residues. In DNA form, the CDR3 reads TGCGCCAGCAGCTCAGGCCTCACAGATACGCAGTATTTT. It specifies CASSSGLTDTQYF. The full variable domain, in which reference TRBV5-1 and TRBJ2-3 provide the parts outside the CDR3, is KAGVTQTPRYLIKTRGQQVTLSCSPISGHRSVSWYQQTPGQGLQFLFEYFSETQRNKGNFPGRFSGRQFSNSRSEMNVSTLELGDSALYLCASSSGLTDTQYFGPGTRLTVL.

This clonotype was detected a few times. This CDR3 reads CASNRLLPEGEQYF. CDR3 nucleotide sequence: TGTGCCAGCAACAGACTACTCCCAGAGGGGGAGCAGTACTTC. The J gene is TRBJ2-7, the V gene TRBV28; the D gene could be TRBD1 or TRBD2 (5 bases each). Trimming left V 7 bases short and J 7 bases short, with 20 bases between. Germline values: CDR1 MDHEN, CDR2 SYDVKM. This CDR3 has 14 residues.

The V and J genes are TRBV20-1 and TRBJ2-3, with 8 positions matching TRBD1. The V and J ends lost 1 base and 3 bases, in that order; junction bases with no gene match: 15. The CDR3 runs 18 residues. CDR1 and CDR2 from the germline V gene are DFQATT and SNEGSKA (reference sequence). In nucleotides, the CDR3 is TGCAGTGCTAGAGCCCCGGGACAGGAAGGGGGTGGGACAGATACGCAGTATTTT. This encodes CSARAPGQEGGGTDTQYF.

This chain connects TRBV3-1 to TRBJ1-1; D unclear. Germline V gene sequence: CDR1 LGHDT, CDR2 YNNKEL (reference sequence). Deletions cut 6 bases from V and 1 base from J, with 9 bases between. This CDR3 region has 13 residues. The CDR3 spells CASRMTTNTEAFF. The CDR3 bases are TGTGCCAGCAGGATGACAACGAACACTGAAGCTTTCTTT.

In its sample, this clonotype was seen many times. The genes are TRBV29-1 and TRBJ2-3, with unresolved D. Germline V gene data show CDR1 as SQVTM and CDR2 as ANQGSEA. Between the trimmed V and J ends, which lost 6 bases and 0 bases, there was a span of 13 bases. This CDR3 contains 14 residues. The DNA of the CDR3 is TGCAGCGTAGCCGGTACCCCCAGCACAGATACGCAGTATTTT. Protein sequence: CSVAGTPSTDTQYF.

This clonotype was detected only a few times. The chain couples TRBV6-2 or TRBV6-3 to TRBJ2-7, with D uncertain. The V end lost 0 bases, the J end lost 4 bases, and 10 bases lay between the germline ends. The germline CDR1 and CDR2 sequences are MNHEY and SVGEGT. The CDR3 covers 14 residues. The CDR3 protein is CASSYSLGTYEQYF. The CDR3 DNA is TGTGCCAGCAGTTACTCTTTGGGCACATACGAGCAGTACTTC.

This clonotype was seen only a few times. The chain carries TRBV20-1 and TRBJ2-2; possible D gene TRBD1, 6 bases. The germline V gene encodes CDR1 DFQATT and CDR2 SNEGSKA (reference sequence). The CDR3 is made up of 14 amino acids. The ends were cut back, 4 bases at V and 2 bases at J, with 11 bases in the middle. CDR3 protein: CSANYRVNTGELFF. Written as DNA, the CDR3 is TGCAGTGCTAACTACAGGGTCAACACCGGGGAGCTGTTTTTT.

This clonotype appeared once. The chain links TRBV3-1 to TRBJ2-3; TRBD2 aligns across 7 bases. The CDR3 has 17 residues. Germline V CDR1 and CDR2: LGHDT, YNNKEL (reference sequence). V trimming: 3 bases; J trimming: 5 bases; junction bases outside the gene matches: 14. CDR3 in DNA: TGTGCCAGCAGCCACCCCTCGGGGAGCGGGACTGGAGATACGCAGTATTTT. Amino acids: CASSHPSGSGTGDTQYF.